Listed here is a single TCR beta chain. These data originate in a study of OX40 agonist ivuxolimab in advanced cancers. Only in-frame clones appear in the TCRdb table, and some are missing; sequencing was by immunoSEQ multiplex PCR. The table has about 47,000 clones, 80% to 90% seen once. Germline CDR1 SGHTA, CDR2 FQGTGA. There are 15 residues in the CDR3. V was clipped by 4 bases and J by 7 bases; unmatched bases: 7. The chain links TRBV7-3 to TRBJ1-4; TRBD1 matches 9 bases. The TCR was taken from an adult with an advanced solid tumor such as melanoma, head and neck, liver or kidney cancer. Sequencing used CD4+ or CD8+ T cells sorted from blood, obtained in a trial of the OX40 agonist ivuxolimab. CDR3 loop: CASSSGQGVGEKLFF. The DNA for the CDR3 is TGTGCCAGCAGCTCGGGACAGGGAGTCGGTGAAAAACTGTTTTTT.